This T cell receptor (beta chain) was captured in a study of OX40 agonist ivuxolimab in advanced cancers. Study context: Treatment received earlier with anti-PD-1, anti-PD-L1 or anti-CTLA-4 agents was allowed, and under 50% had some. Overall study results and limits: Low normalized T-cell clonal expansion was also seen in some nonresponders.

Concerning this clone itself: Its antigen remains unidentified.

Repertoires were generated with immunoSEQ multiplex PCR, while TCRdb's copy carries only in-frame clones and drops some. In the table there are about 68,000 clones, around 85% of which are singletons. The sequence was obtained from an adult with an advanced solid tumor such as melanoma, head and neck, liver or kidney cancer. Here the sequenced sample was CD4+ or CD8+ T cells sorted from blood, taken in a trial of the OX40 agonist ivuxolimab.

The CDR3 coding sequence is TGTGCCAGCAGCTTAGCACTTACGGAGACCCAGTACTTC. The encoded protein is CASSLALTETQYF. This sequence joins TRBV7-2 and TRBJ2-5; D gene ambiguous. The germline V and J ends were trimmed by 0 bases and 5 bases, with 7 bases remaining between them. Germline loops: CDR1 SGHTA, CDR2 FQGNSA. The CDR3 is 13 amino acids.